Presented here are 6 T cell receptor beta chains from one specimen sequenced in a study of vaccination effects on CD4 cells after COVID-19. The method was immunoSEQ multiplex PCR; TCRdb's version includes in-frame clones alone and lacks a portion of them. The table has about 64,000 clones, roughly 78% seen once; the top ten hold roughly 2%. Sequencing in the ViraFEST assay came after antigen-specific CD4+ T cells had been expanded with viral peptide pools, which were used to stimulate PBMC. Subsequent to a culture period of 10 days, CD4+ T cells were isolated. The vaccine given was either BNT162b2 or mRNA-1273, in two doses. No antigen has been assigned to these receptors. The material sequenced was CD4+ T cells from PBMCs cultured with HCoV-OC43 spike peptides, taken after COVID-19 vaccination. Subset of the sample: HCoV-OC43 spike overlapping peptide pool stimulation. The receptors stem from a human donor who received a COVID-19 vaccine.

The V and J genes are TRBV24-1 and TRBJ2-2, with D unresolved. The CDR3 has 14 amino acids. Trimming took 4 bases from V and 0 from J, leaving 5 bases between them. CDR1 and CDR2 (germline): KGHDR, SFDVKD. The CDR3 DNA is TGTGCCACCAGTGACCCACCGAACACCGGGGAGCTGTTTTTT. Amino acids: CATSDPPNTGELFF.

This sequence joins TRBV7-2 and TRBJ2-5; a weak D match, TRBD2 (5 bases). Trimming removed 3 bases from V and 7 bases from J, with 12 bases in between. Germline assignment: CDR1 SGHTA and CDR2 FQGNSA. CDR3 length equals 13 residues. CDR3 amino acids: CASSFERAGTQYF. CDR3 in DNA: TGTGCCAGCAGCTTCGAGAGGGCGGGGACCCAGTACTTC.

The rearrangement links TRBV4-1 to TRBJ2-2; D unresolved. V was cut by 0 bases and J by 8 bases, with 7 bases left in between. CDR3 length: 13 residues. CDR1 and CDR2 (germline): MGHRA, YSYEKL. The CDR3 DNA sequence: TGCGCCAGCAGCCAAGATTGGGGAGGGGAGCTGTTTTTT. This translates into CASSQDWGGELFF.

This clone was detected a few times. CDR3 DNA sequence: TGTGCCAGCAGCCAAGGGCGTAAACCGGGCACTGAAGCTTTCTTT. It translates to CASSQGRKPGTEAFF. The chain links TRBV14 to TRBJ1-1; the D is unclear. The CDR3 contains 15 residues. Trimming took off 1 base at V and 4 bases at J, with 13 bases between the two ends. Looked up from germline, CDR1 is SGHDN and CDR2 is FVKESK.

This clone was counted only a few times. The rearrangement links TRBV4-1 to TRBJ2-1, with D unresolved. The CDR3 covers 17 residues. The germline V gene has CDR1 MGHRA and CDR2 YSYEKL. The ends were cut back, 3 bases at V and 4 bases at J, with 19 bases in the middle. The CDR3 protein is CASSHLFYRPGYNEQFF. DNA for the CDR3: TGCGCCAGCAGCCATCTCTTCTACAGACCTGGATACAATGAGCAGTTCTTC.

V gene TRBV2 combines with J gene TRBJ2-5; D gene unclear. Trimming took off 4 bases at V and 5 bases at J, with 5 bases between the two ends. The CDR3 totals 11 residues. Germline CDR1 SNHLY, CDR2 FYNNEI. CDR3 region: CASSARETQYF. The CDR3 region has the DNA TGTGCCAGCAGTGCCCGTGAGACCCAGTACTTC.